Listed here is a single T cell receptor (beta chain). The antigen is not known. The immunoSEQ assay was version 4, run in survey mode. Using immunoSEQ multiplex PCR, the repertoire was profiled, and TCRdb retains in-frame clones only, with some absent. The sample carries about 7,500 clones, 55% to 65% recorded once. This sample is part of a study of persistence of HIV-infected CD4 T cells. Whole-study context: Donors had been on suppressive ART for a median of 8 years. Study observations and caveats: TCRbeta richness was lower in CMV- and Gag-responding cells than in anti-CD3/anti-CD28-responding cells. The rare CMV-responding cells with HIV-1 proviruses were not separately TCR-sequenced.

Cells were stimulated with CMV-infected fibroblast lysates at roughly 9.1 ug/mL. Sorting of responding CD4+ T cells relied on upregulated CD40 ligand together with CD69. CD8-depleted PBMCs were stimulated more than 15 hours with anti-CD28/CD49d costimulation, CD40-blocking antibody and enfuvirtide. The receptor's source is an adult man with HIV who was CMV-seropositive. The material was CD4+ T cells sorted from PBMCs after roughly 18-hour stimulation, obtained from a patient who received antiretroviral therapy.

DNA for the CDR3: TGTGCCAGCAGCCTAGAGAATCAGCCCCAGCATTTT. Translated, it gives CASSLENQPQHF. The chain uses TRBV12-3 or TRBV12-4 and TRBJ1-5; D gene uncertain. Trimming stripped 6 bases from V and 4 bases from J, with 7 bases between. This CDR3 is built from 12 residues.